What follows describes a single T cell receptor beta chain. Data came from immunoSEQ multiplex PCR; TCRdb stores just in-frame clones and leaves some out. In the table there are approximately 70,000 clones, 90% of which are singletons. V lost 5 bases, J lost 5 bases, and 9 bases stayed unmatched. Germline CDR1 reads LNHDA; CDR2 reads SQIVND (reference sequence). This CDR3 region has 14 residues. This entry comes from a study of control samples from healthy donors and cancer patients. The sequence came from a woman aged 50 to 65 with colorectal cancer. The specimen was PBMCs. J is TRBJ2-7 and V is TRBV19, with 7 nucleotides matching TRBD2. The CDR3 DNA reads TGTGCCAGTAGTTTGAAACTAGCGCGGAACGAGCAGTACTTC. Its protein is CASSLKLARNEQYF.